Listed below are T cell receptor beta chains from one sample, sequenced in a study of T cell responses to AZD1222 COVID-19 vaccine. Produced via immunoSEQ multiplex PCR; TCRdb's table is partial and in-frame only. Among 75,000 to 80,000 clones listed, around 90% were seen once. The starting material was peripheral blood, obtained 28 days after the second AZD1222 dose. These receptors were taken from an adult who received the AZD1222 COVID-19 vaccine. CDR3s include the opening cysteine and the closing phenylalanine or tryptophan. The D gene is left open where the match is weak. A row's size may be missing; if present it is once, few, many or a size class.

cdr3_aa: CASKWSSGGVDSEQYF
cdr3_nt: TGTGCCAGCAAGTGGAGTAGCGGGGGGGTAGATTCCGAGCAGTACTTC
j_call: TRBJ2-7
clone_size: NA
v_call: TRBV6-6
d_call: TRBD2

cdr3_aa: CASSLQGGPIDTQYF
cdr3_nt: TGTGCCAGCAGTCTGCAGGGGGGGCCGATAGATACGCAGTATTTT
j_call: TRBJ2-3
clone_size: NA
v_call: TRBV6-5
d_call: NA

cdr3_aa: CAISDGRRTGELFF
cdr3_nt: TGTGCCATCAGTGACGGACGGCGGACCGGGGAGCTGTTTTTT
j_call: TRBJ2-2
clone_size: NA
v_call: TRBV10-3
d_call: NA

cdr3_aa: CASSLGHVNEKLFF
cdr3_nt: TGTGCCAGCAGCTTAGGACACGTTAATGAAAAACTGTTTTTT
j_call: TRBJ1-4
clone_size: NA
v_call: TRBV7-8
d_call: NA

cdr3_aa: CATSDSSSGSLYEQYF
cdr3_nt: TGTGCCACCAGTGATTCCTCCTCAGGTTCGCTCTACGAGCAGTACTTC
j_call: TRBJ2-7
clone_size: NA
v_call: TRBV24-1
d_call: NA

cdr3_aa: CASSQTLEEGYEQYF
cdr3_nt: TGTGCCAGCAGCCAAACCCTAGAGGAAGGCTACGAGCAGTACTTC
j_call: TRBJ2-7
clone_size: NA
v_call: TRBV14
d_call: NA

cdr3_aa: CASSLTGGQPQHF
cdr3_nt: TGCGCCAGCAGCCTAACAGGGGGACAGCCCCAGCATTTT
j_call: TRBJ1-5
clone_size: few
v_call: TRBV4-1
d_call: TRBD1

cdr3_aa: CASSIYPVVTDTQYF
cdr3_nt: TGTGCCAGCAGCATATATCCGGTGGTCACAGATACGCAGTATTTT
j_call: TRBJ2-3
clone_size: NA
v_call: TRBV7-2
d_call: NA

cdr3_aa: CAWREAGANVLTF
cdr3_nt: TGTGCCTGGAGAGAGGCTGGGGCCAACGTCCTGACTTTC
j_call: TRBJ2-6
clone_size: NA
v_call: TRBV30
d_call: NA

cdr3_aa: CASSQILPTNEKLFF
cdr3_nt: TGCGCCAGCAGCCAAATCCTACCAACTAATGAAAAACTGTTTTTT
j_call: TRBJ1-4
clone_size: once
v_call: TRBV4-1
d_call: NA

cdr3_aa: CASSPTGRNTGELFF
cdr3_nt: TGTGCCAGCAGCCCGACAGGGAGGAACACCGGGGAGCTGTTTTTT
j_call: TRBJ2-2
clone_size: NA
v_call: TRBV2
d_call: TRBD1

cdr3_aa: CASSSRTGVLYGYTF
cdr3_nt: TGTGCCAGCAGTTCCCGGACAGGGGTTCTCTATGGCTACACCTTC
j_call: TRBJ1-2
clone_size: NA
v_call: TRBV5-8
d_call: TRBD1

cdr3_aa: CASSRREGGSPLHF
cdr3_nt: TGTGCCAGCAGCCGGAGGGAAGGCGGATCACCCCTCCACTTT
j_call: TRBJ1-6
clone_size: once
v_call: TRBV3-1/TRBV3-2
d_call: NA

cdr3_aa: CARGSGNTIYF
cdr3_nt: TGTGCCAGGGGTTCTGGAAACACCATATATTTT
j_call: TRBJ1-3
clone_size: NA
v_call: TRBV30
d_call: NA

cdr3_aa: CAISESGNTEAFF
cdr3_nt: TGTGCCATCAGTGAGTCGGGGAACACTGAAGCTTTCTTT
j_call: TRBJ1-1
clone_size: NA
v_call: TRBV10-3
d_call: NA

cdr3_aa: CASSMGIDYGYTF
cdr3_nt: TGTGCCAGCAGTATGGGGATCGACTATGGCTACACCTTC
j_call: TRBJ1-2
clone_size: NA
v_call: TRBV2
d_call: NA

cdr3_aa: CASSLAWQTSTDTQYF
cdr3_nt: TGCGCCAGCAGCCTCGCCTGGCAGACTAGCACAGATACGCAGTATTTT
j_call: TRBJ2-3
clone_size: NA
v_call: TRBV5-1
d_call: NA

cdr3_aa: CASSTGGRTEAFF
cdr3_nt: TGTGCCAGCTCAACAGGGGGTCGCACTGAAGCTTTCTTT
j_call: TRBJ1-1
clone_size: NA
v_call: TRBV18
d_call: TRBD1

cdr3_aa: CASSLYLGGYTF
cdr3_nt: TGCGCCAGCAGCTTGTATCTTGGTGGCTACACCTTC
j_call: TRBJ1-2
clone_size: NA
v_call: TRBV5-1
d_call: NA

cdr3_aa: CASSSRDEQFF
cdr3_nt: TGTGCCAGCAGCTCAAGGGATGAGCAGTTCTTC
j_call: TRBJ2-1
clone_size: NA
v_call: TRBV25-1
d_call: NA

cdr3_aa: CASSLDGTGTISDTQYF
cdr3_nt: TGTGCCAGCAGCTTGGATGGGACAGGAACCATATCAGATACGCAGTATTTT
j_call: TRBJ2-3
clone_size: NA
v_call: TRBV7-9
d_call: TRBD1

cdr3_aa: CASRLTLQGIYGYTF
cdr3_nt: TGTGCCAGCAGACTGACCCTACAGGGAATTTATGGCTACACCTTC
j_call: TRBJ1-2
clone_size: NA
v_call: TRBV28
d_call: NA

cdr3_aa: CASSYREWDTQYF
cdr3_nt: TGTGCCAGCAGTTACAGGGAGTGGGATACGCAGTATTTT
j_call: TRBJ2-3
clone_size: NA
v_call: TRBV27
d_call: NA

cdr3_aa: CASSPGQTYNSPLHF
cdr3_nt: TGTGCCAGCAGTCCAGGACAAACCTATAATTCACCCCTCCACTTT
j_call: TRBJ1-6
clone_size: NA
v_call: TRBV28
d_call: NA

cdr3_aa: CASSIPGQGYEQYF
cdr3_nt: TGTGCCAGTAGTATACCCGGACAGGGCTACGAGCAGTACTTC
j_call: TRBJ2-7
clone_size: NA
v_call: TRBV19
d_call: TRBD1

cdr3_aa: CASSTGTANYGYTF
cdr3_nt: TGTGCCAGCTCAACCGGGACGGCTAACTATGGCTACACCTTC
j_call: TRBJ1-2
clone_size: NA
v_call: TRBV18
d_call: NA

cdr3_aa: CASTTGQGNQPQHF
cdr3_nt: TGTGCCAGTACAACGGGACAGGGCAATCAGCCCCAGCATTTT
j_call: TRBJ1-5
clone_size: NA
v_call: TRBV19
d_call: TRBD1

cdr3_aa: CASSRTSTDTQYF
cdr3_nt: TGTGCCAGCAGCCGGACAAGCACAGATACGCAGTATTTT
j_call: TRBJ2-3
clone_size: NA
v_call: TRBV6-5
d_call: NA